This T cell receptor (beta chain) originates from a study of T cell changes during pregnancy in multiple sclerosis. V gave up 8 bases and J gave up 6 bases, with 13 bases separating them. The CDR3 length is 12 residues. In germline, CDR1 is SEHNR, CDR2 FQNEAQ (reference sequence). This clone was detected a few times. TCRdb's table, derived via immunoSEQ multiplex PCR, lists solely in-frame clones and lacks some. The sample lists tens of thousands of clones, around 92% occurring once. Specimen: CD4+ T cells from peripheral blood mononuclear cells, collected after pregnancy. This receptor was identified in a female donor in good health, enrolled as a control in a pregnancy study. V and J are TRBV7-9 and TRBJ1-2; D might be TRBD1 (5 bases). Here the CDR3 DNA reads TGTGCCAGCTTAACGGGGGGGGATGGCTACACCTTC. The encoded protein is CASLTGGDGYTF.